This T cell receptor beta chain was profiled in a study of blood T cells in healthy people across ages. Sample-barcoded 5' priming and a J-beta primer mix drove a second PCR of roughly 6 to 12 cycles. TCRdb re-called the 5' RACE reads through MiXCR, storing one row per CDR3 protein. The repertoire consists of hundreds of thousands of distinct CDR3 sequences, with 32% occurring once and the leading ten covering approximately 15%. Germline assignment: CDR1 SGHDT and CDR2 YYEEEE. The CDR3 spans 15 residues. The V end was cut by 2 bases, the J end by 2 bases, with 12 bases between. This clonotype has at least ten counts.

The chain joins TRBV5-6 to TRBJ2-3, with D perhaps TRBD1 (5 bases). The sequenced sample consisted of blood. The clonotype was recovered from a woman of 80 years or more in good health. The chain's CDR3 is CASSFAGMITDTQYF. CDR3 sequence (DNA): TGTGCCAGCAGCTTCGCAGGGATGATCACAGATACGCAGTATTTT.